The clone carrying this T cell receptor beta chain has a handful of counts. This record belongs to a study of metastatic and nonmetastatic thyroid tumors. TCRdb reprocessed the PCR reads using MiXCR. The repertoire includes about 90,000 clones, roughly 8.6% of them detected once, and roughly 10% sits in the top ten. Until they underwent thyroid surgery, no patient had received any treatment. Per germline, CDR1 SNHLY and CDR2 FYNNEI. The ends lost 3 bases at V and 4 bases at J; junction bases unmatched: 9. The length of the CDR3 is 17 residues. The genes are TRBV2 and TRBJ2-1; 10 bases line up with TRBD2. The sample was blood. The sequence came from a female donor with papillary thyroid cancer or a benign thyroid nodule (not recorded which). Some clones in this sample may be carry-over from other donors' samples. The CDR3 region has the DNA TGTGCCAGCAGTGAGTTAGCGGGGGGTACGATATACAATGAGCAGTTCTTC. It is translated as CASSELAGGTIYNEQFF.